The 28 T cell receptor beta chains below all came from one sample that was sequenced in a study of blood T cell repertoires in COVID-19. Clones were sequenced by immunoSEQ multiplex PCR, and TCRdb holds only the in-frame ones, with some missing. The data hold approximately 290,000 clones, with 75% to 90% observed a single time. The sequenced sample consisted of peripheral blood. The receptors originated from a man aged 30 to 39 with acute or convalescent COVID-19.

CDR3 region: CASSRLDIGNTIYF. The CDR3, as DNA: TGTGCCAGCAGCCGATTGGACATTGGAAACACCATATATTTT. This chain connects TRBV14 to TRBJ1-3, with TRBD1 as a possible D gene (5 bases). The CDR3 covers 14 residues. Per germline, CDR1 SGHDN and CDR2 FVKESK. V dropped 4 bases and J dropped 3 bases, with 10 bases sitting between them.

The chain links TRBV4-1 to TRBJ1-1, with D unclear. The CDR3 spans 14 residues. Germline values: CDR1 MGHRA, CDR2 YSYEKL. V shed 8 bases and J shed 0 bases, with 13 bases lying between them. The CDR3 DNA follows: TGCGCCAGCGAAAGTGGCACCATGAACACTGAAGCTTTCTTT. It yields the protein CASESGTMNTEAFF.

The chain carries TRBV12-3 or TRBV12-4 and TRBJ1-2, with unresolved D. With 5 bases removed from V and 3 bases from J, the gap between germline ends came to 10 bases. There are 13 residues in the CDR3. The CDR3 protein is CASSPSIDYGYTF. CDR3 nucleotides: TGTGCCAGCAGTCCGAGTATAGACTATGGCTACACCTTC.

The V gene is TRBV7-9, the J gene TRBJ2-2; D ambiguous. The V gene lost 5 bases and the J gene lost 4 bases, with 8 bases spanning the gap. The germline V gene has CDR1 SEHNR and CDR2 FQNEAQ (reference sequence). The CDR3 extends over 13 amino acids. The CDR3 DNA is TGTGCCAGCAGCCCTTGGAGCACCGGGGAGCTGTTTTTT. It codes for CASSPWSTGELFF.

V is TRBV4-1 and J is TRBJ1-1, with D perhaps TRBD1 (6 bases). The CDR3 spans 15 residues. The V end lost 1 base, the J end lost 3 bases, and 12 bases lay between the germline ends. Germline loops: CDR1 MGHRA, CDR2 YSYEKL. CDR3 region: CASSQVVAGDTEAFF. The CDR3, as DNA: TGCGCCAGCAGCCAAGTTGTAGCAGGGGACACTGAAGCTTTCTTT.

The chain combines TRBV7-9 with TRBJ1-1; no reliable D call. The germline V gene has CDR1 SEHNR and CDR2 FQNEAQ (reference sequence). The V end was cut by 1 base, the J end by 4 bases, with 10 bases between. This CDR3 contains 14 residues. CDR3 sequence reads: CASSLGTARTEAFF. CDR3 nucleotide sequence: TGTGCCAGCAGCTTAGGTACAGCCCGCACTGAAGCTTTCTTT.

The chain combines TRBV2 with TRBJ2-7, with D unclear. CDR3 length: 14 amino acids. With 6 bases removed from V and 2 bases from J, the gap between germline ends came to 14 bases. Germline CDR1 is SNHLY and CDR2 is FYNNEI. CDR3 loop: CASRLDRSTYEQYF. CDR3 DNA: TGTGCCAGCAGGTTAGATCGTTCGACCTACGAGCAGTACTTC.

This sequence joins TRBV6-5 and TRBJ2-3, with D hard to call. Germline V CDR1 and CDR2: MNHEY, SVGAGI. The CDR3 sequence is 12 residues long. V shed 7 bases and J shed 1 base, with 6 bases lying between them. The CDR3 here is CASTTGTDTQYF. The CDR3 nucleotides read TGTGCCAGCACCACAGGCACAGATACGCAGTATTTT.

The chain employs TRBV2 and TRBJ1-3; D gene unclear. Trimming pared 1 base from V and 6 bases from J, leaving 4 bases between. CDR3 size: 12 residues. Germline V gives CDR1 SNHLY, CDR2 FYNNEI. CDR3 region: CASSEGANTIYF. The CDR3 nucleotides are TGTGCCAGCAGTGAAGGGGCAAACACCATATATTTT.

The chain uses TRBV6-2 or TRBV6-3 and TRBJ2-7, with 10 bases lining up with TRBD1. Germline loops: CDR1 MNHEY, CDR2 SVGEGT. The V segment lost 2 bases and the J segment 4 bases; nucleotides outside the gene matches: 2. The CDR3 consists of 14 residues. CDR3 in DNA: TGTGCCAGCAGTTACGGACAGGGGGGGTACGAGCAGTACTTC. It yields the protein CASSYGQGGYEQYF.

The rearrangement links TRBV30 to TRBJ1-2; D may be TRBD1 (5 bases). The CDR3 is 14 amino acids. In germline, CDR1 is GTSNPN, CDR2 SVGIG (reference sequence). The germline V and J ends were trimmed by 3 bases and 5 bases, with 16 bases remaining between them. The CDR3 region is CAWRRRGSIYGYTF. For the CDR3, the DNA is TGTGCCTGGAGGCGTCGGGGGAGCATATATGGCTACACCTTC.

The chain recombines TRBV7-2 with TRBJ2-3; 8 bases line up with TRBD2. The CDR3 consists of 15 residues. V lost 8 bases and J lost 2; bases outside the gene matches: 9. Germline V gene sequence: CDR1 SGHTA, CDR2 FQGNSA. The DNA of the CDR3 is TGTGCCAGCCGTACTAGCGGCCGATCCACAGATACGCAGTATTTT. Its protein product is CASRTSGRSTDTQYF. Full variable domain (remainder filled in from reference TRBV7-2 and TRBJ2-3): GAGVSQSPSNKVTEKGKDVELRCDPISGHTALYWYRQSLGQGLEFLIYFQGNSAPDKSGLPSDRFSAERTGGSVSTLTIQRTQQEDSAVYLCASRTSGRSTDTQYFGPGTRLTVL.

The chain has TRBV5-6 and TRBJ1-2; 9 nucleotides agree with TRBD1. J gave up 5 bases and V 4 bases, and 9 bases lay outside the gene matches. This CDR3 is built from 15 residues. From germline, CDR1 is SGHDT and CDR2 YYEEEE. The CDR3 reads CASSPKTGGRYGYTF. CDR3 sequence (DNA): TGTGCCAGCAGCCCAAAGACAGGGGGGAGGTATGGCTACACCTTC.

The genes are TRBV3-1 (or the pseudogene TRBV3-2) and TRBJ2-6, with 12 bases that match TRBD2. The CDR3 runs 18 residues. From germline, CDR1 is LGHDT and CDR2 YNNKEL (reference sequence). The J segment lost 0 bases and the V segment lost 8 bases, leaving 8 bases of the junction unmatched. The CDR3 DNA reads TGTGCCAGCCGGACTAGCGGGACCCACCGCTCTGGGGCCAACGTCCTGACTTTC. As protein: CASRTSGTHRSGANVLTF.

The chain carries TRBV19 and TRBJ1-1, with 8 nucleotides matching TRBD1. Trimming cost V 5 bases and J 0 bases; bases outside gene matches: 11. The V gene's germline CDR1 is LNHDA and CDR2 SQIVND (reference sequence). This CDR3 is built from 17 residues. The CDR3 sequence is CASSQTGQAYMNTEAFF. CDR3 in DNA: TGTGCCAGTAGTCAAACGGGACAGGCGTACATGAACACTGAAGCTTTCTTT.

The chain couples TRBV5-1 to TRBJ2-5; TRBD2 matches at 8 bases. J gave up 0 bases and V 4 bases, and 5 bases lay outside the gene matches. Per the germline V gene, CDR1 is SGHRS and CDR2 is YFSETQ. The CDR3 contains 15 residues. CDR3 loop: CASSREGDNQETQYF. CDR3 nucleotide sequence: TGCGCCAGCAGCCGGGAGGGAGACAACCAAGAGACCCAGTACTTC.

This chain joins TRBV6-6 and TRBJ2-3; 7 positions match TRBD2. The germline CDR1 and CDR2 sequences are MNHNY and SVGAGI (reference sequence). The CDR3 has 14 amino acids. After removal of 6 bases from V and 0 bases from J, the junction contained 3 bases not matched to a gene. The CDR3 DNA follows: TGTGCCAGCAGATTTAGCGGGAGCACAGATACGCAGTATTTT. It codes for CASRFSGSTDTQYF.

The rearrangement joins TRBV15 to TRBJ2-1, with D possibly TRBD1 on 5 matching bases. CDR1 is LNHNV, CDR2 YYDKDF, per germline (reference sequence). This CDR3 spans 14 amino acids. V was cut by 5 bases and J by 3 bases, with 11 bases left in between. As DNA, the CDR3 is TGTGCCACCAGCGGTCGACAGCTCTACAATGAGCAGTTCTTC. Its translation is CATSGRQLYNEQFF. The full variable domain, completed using reference TRBV15 and TRBJ2-1, is DAMVIQNPRYQVTQFGKPVTLSCSQTLNHNVMYWYQQKSSQAPKLLFHYYDKDFNNEADTPDNFQSRRPNTSFCFLDIRSPGLGDTAMYLCATSGRQLYNEQFFGPGTRLTVL.

The V call is TRBV27, the J call TRBJ2-3; D unresolved. This CDR3 comprises 15 residues. CDR1 MNHEY and CDR2 SMNVEV come from the germline V gene (reference sequence). Deletions cut 4 bases from V and 1 base from J, with 12 bases between. CDR3 DNA: TGTGCCAGCAGTTCGAGCCTTCTTCGCACAGATACGCAGTATTTT. It translates to CASSSSLLRTDTQYF.

The V and J genes are TRBV5-1 and TRBJ2-1, with 13 bases that match TRBD2. Per germline, CDR1 SGHRS and CDR2 YFSETQ. This CDR3 has 16 residues. V shed 4 bases and J 4 bases; nucleotides not matched to a gene: 5. CDR3 residues: CASSQTSGGPYNEQFF. DNA of the CDR3: TGCGCCAGCAGCCAGACTAGCGGGGGGCCTTACAATGAGCAGTTCTTC.

The genes are TRBV29-1 and TRBJ1-2; weak D call: TRBD1 (6 bases). The length of the CDR3 is 13 residues. V lost 2 bases to trimming and J lost 2 bases, with 9 bases between them. The germline gives CDR1 SQVTM, CDR2 ANQGSEA. CDR3 nucleotides: TGCAGCGTTGAAATGGGGGCAAACTATGGCTACACCTTC. It encodes CSVEMGANYGYTF. Variable domain in full (rest from reference TRBV29-1 and TRBJ1-2): SAVISQKPSRDICQRGTSLTIQCQVDSQVTMMFWYRQQPGQSLTLIATANQGSEATYESGFVIDKFPISRPNLTFSTLTVSNMSPEDSSIYLCSVEMGANYGYTFGSGTRLTVV.

The chain combines TRBV30 with TRBJ1-2, with 7 bases identical to TRBD1. Per germline, CDR1 GTSNPN and CDR2 SVGIG (reference sequence). The CDR3 covers 15 residues. J gave up 4 bases and V 4 bases, and 12 bases lay outside the gene matches. The DNA of the CDR3 is TGTGCCTGGATTTTAATAGGACAGGCCTCCTATGGCTACACCTTC. Translating it yields CAWILIGQASYGYTF.

The V gene is TRBV2, the J gene TRBJ2-7, with 9 nucleotides matching TRBD1. The CDR3 is 14 residues long. V was clipped by 6 bases and J by 3 bases; unmatched bases: 6. Looked up from germline, CDR1 is SNHLY and CDR2 is FYNNEI. Here the CDR3 DNA reads TGTGCCAGCAGGTCGACAGGGGGAGGCTACGAGCAGTACTTC. Translation: CASRSTGGGYEQYF.

As regards this clone: Relative to the germline gene, one junction end is altered; a read error may explain this. This chain connects TRBV7-7 to TRBJ1-3; D uncertain. Germline-derived CDR1 and CDR2 are SSHAT and FNYEAQ (reference sequence). The CDR3 is made up of 15 amino acids. The CDR3 DNA follows: TGTGCTAGCAGCTTATGCAGGTACTCTCGAAACACCATATATTTT. This translates into CASSLCRYSRNTIYF.

The CDR3 spells CASSPYNSYEQYF. The DNA of the CDR3 is TGTGCCAGCAGCCCTTACAACTCCTACGAGCAGTACTTC. The chain employs TRBV3-1 (or the pseudogene TRBV3-2) and TRBJ2-7; D is unclear. V lost 4 bases and J lost 0, with 7 bases in between. Germline assignment: CDR1 LGHDT and CDR2 YNNKEL (reference sequence). The CDR3 contains 13 residues.

This clone was picked up one time. The gene calls are TRBV30 and TRBJ1-5, with D possibly matching TRBD1 (5 bases). Germline V CDR1 and CDR2: GTSNPN, SVGIG (reference sequence). There are 13 residues in the CDR3. V lost 0 bases and J 7 bases, leaving 10 bases between the germline ends. CDR3 bases: TGTGCCTGGAGTGTATCCAGGGCCCAGCCCCAGCATTTT. Amino acids: CAWSVSRAQPQHF.

The chain is built from TRBV7-6 and TRBJ1-1; the D gene is possibly TRBD1 (6 bases). This CDR3 is built from 16 residues. The germline V gene encodes CDR1 SGHVS and CDR2 FNYEAQ. The V gene lost 2 bases and the J gene lost 0 bases, with 13 bases spanning the gap. DNA for the CDR3: TGTGCCAGCAGCTTAACGACAGGAGCTATGAACACTGAAGCTTTCTTT. Encoded protein: CASSLTTGAMNTEAFF.

The J gene is TRBJ1-5, the V gene TRBV5-5, with D maybe TRBD1 (5 bases). Germline CDR1 reads SGHKS; CDR2 reads YYEKEE (reference sequence). The V end was cut by 4 bases, the J end by 3 bases, with 14 bases between. The CDR3 covers 15 residues. The CDR3 loop reads CASSNQGGPNQPQHF. The DNA for the CDR3 is TGTGCCAGCAGCAATCAGGGAGGGCCCAATCAGCCCCAGCATTTT. Using reference TRBV5-5 and TRBJ1-5 for the parts outside the CDR3, the full variable domain is DAGVTQSPTHLIKTRGQQVTLRCSPISGHKSVSWYQQVLGQGPQFIFQYYEKEERGRGNFPDRFSARQFPNYSSELNVNALLLGDSALYLCASSNQGGPNQPQHFGDGTRLSIL.